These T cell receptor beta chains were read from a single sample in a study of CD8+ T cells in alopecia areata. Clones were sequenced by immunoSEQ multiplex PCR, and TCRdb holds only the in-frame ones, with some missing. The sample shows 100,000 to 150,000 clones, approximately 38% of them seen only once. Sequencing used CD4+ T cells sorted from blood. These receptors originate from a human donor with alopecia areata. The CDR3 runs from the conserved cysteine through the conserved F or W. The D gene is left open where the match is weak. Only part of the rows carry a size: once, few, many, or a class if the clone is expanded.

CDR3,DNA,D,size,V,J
CSVESPNWDTEAFF,TGCAGCGTTGAGAGTCCGAACTGGGACACTGAAGCTTTCTTT,-,few,TRBV29-1,TRBJ1-1
CASKRLSSTEAFF,TGTGCCAGCAAACGGCTTTCCTCCACTGAAGCTTTCTTT,-,few,TRBV28,TRBJ1-1
CASSLGGTDTQYF,TGTGCCAGCAGCTTGGGGGGCACAGATACGCAGTATTTT,-,-,TRBV5-6,TRBJ2-3
CSFRGGSNTEAFF,TGCAGCTTCCGAGGGGGGTCGAACACTGAAGCTTTCTTT,-,few,TRBV29-1,TRBJ1-1
CSVVAGGENIQYF,TGCAGCGTTGTGGCAGGGGGCGAAAACATTCAGTACTTC,TRBD1,few,TRBV29-1,TRBJ2-4
CASKTSGSSIGEQYF,TGTGCCAGCAAGACTAGCGGGAGCAGTATCGGCGAGCAGTACTTC,TRBD2,few,TRBV2,TRBJ2-7
CSVEGLAGPHLQETQYF,TGCAGCGTTGAAGGGCTAGCGGGCCCTCACCTCCAAGAGACCCAGTACTTC,TRBD2,few,TRBV29-1,TRBJ2-5
CASSPTARSGELFF,TGTGCCAGCAGCCCAACCGCCCGATCCGGGGAGCTGTTTTTT,-,-,TRBV7-2,TRBJ2-2
CSVLRGRRYNEQFF,TGCAGCGTTCTCAGGGGGCGGCGGTACAATGAGCAGTTCTTC,TRBD1,few,TRBV29-1,TRBJ2-1
CASSPSGIDYEQYF,TGCGCCTCCTCTCCAAGCGGGATTGACTACGAGCAGTACTTC,TRBD2,-,TRBV5-1,TRBJ2-7
CASKNSGLGSYNEQFF,TGTGCCAGCAAGAATTCGGGACTAGGCTCCTACAATGAGCAGTTCTTC,TRBD2,few,TRBV2,TRBJ2-1
CSATTNEKLFF,TGCAGTGCCACAACTAATGAAAAACTGTTTTTT,-,once,TRBV20-1,TRBJ1-4
CAWSFRQGVEKLFF,TGTGCCTGGAGTTTCCGACAGGGGGTTGAAAAACTGTTTTTT,TRBD1,few,TRBV30,TRBJ1-4
CATARQGRETQYF,TGTGCCACCGCGAGACAGGGCAGGGAGACCCAGTACTTC,TRBD1,-,TRBV5-6,TRBJ2-5
CSVRQGDQPQHF,TGCAGCGTTCGACAGGGCGATCAGCCCCAGCATTTT,TRBD1,-,TRBV29-1,TRBJ1-5
CASSFGDTQYF,TGCGCCAGCAGCTTTGGAGATACGCAGTATTTT,-,-,TRBV5-1,TRBJ2-3
CSFWEMNTEAFF,TGCAGCTTTTGGGAGATGAACACTGAAGCTTTCTTT,-,-,TRBV29-1,TRBJ1-1
CASTWRERQFF,TGTGCCAGCACCTGGCGGGAGCGGCAGTTCTTC,TRBD2,-,TRBV28,TRBJ2-1
CASSSQQTFTDTQYF,TGCGCCAGCAGCTCACAACAGACCTTCACAGATACGCAGTATTTT,-,-,TRBV5-1,TRBJ2-3
CASSKRDSNGYTF,TGTGCCAGTAGTAAACGGGACAGCAATGGCTACACCTTC,TRBD1,-,TRBV19,TRBJ1-2
CASSPTGTSLIEQFF,TGCGCCAGCAGCCCCACCGGGACTAGCTTAATTGAGCAGTTCTTC,TRBD2,-,TRBV4-3,TRBJ2-1
CASSQAAQSTDTQYF,TGCGCCAGCAGCCAGGCGGCGCAGAGCACAGATACGCAGTATTTT,-,once,TRBV4-3,TRBJ2-3
CASSLGTGANEQFF,TGTGCCAGCAGCTTGGGGACAGGGGCCAATGAGCAGTTCTTC,TRBD1,few,TRBV5-4,TRBJ2-1
CASSRETSGWDEQYF,TGCGCCAGCAGCCGGGAAACTAGCGGGTGGGACGAGCAGTACTTC,TRBD2,-,TRBV5-1,TRBJ2-7